This T cell receptor beta chain was identified during a study of blood T cell repertoires in COVID-19. The wider study: T cells, B-cell-depleted T cells, or PBMCs supplied cDNA or gDNA.

Trimming removed 5 bases from V and 5 bases from J, with 12 bases in between. Germline CDR1 and CDR2: MNHEY and SVGAGI. The CDR3 contains 13 residues. Only in-frame clones appear in the TCRdb table, and some are missing; sequencing was by immunoSEQ multiplex PCR. The sample contains approximately 120,000 clones, less than 90% of which appear only once. The sample comprised PBMCs or T cells enriched from blood (not recorded which). The chain joins TRBV6-5 to TRBJ2-5; a weak D match, TRBD1 (6 bases). This TCR was sampled from a young man who had recovered from COVID-19. Here the CDR3 reads CASSPTGSETQYF. As DNA, the CDR3 is TGTGCCAGCAGTCCTACAGGGTCTGAGACCCAGTACTTC.